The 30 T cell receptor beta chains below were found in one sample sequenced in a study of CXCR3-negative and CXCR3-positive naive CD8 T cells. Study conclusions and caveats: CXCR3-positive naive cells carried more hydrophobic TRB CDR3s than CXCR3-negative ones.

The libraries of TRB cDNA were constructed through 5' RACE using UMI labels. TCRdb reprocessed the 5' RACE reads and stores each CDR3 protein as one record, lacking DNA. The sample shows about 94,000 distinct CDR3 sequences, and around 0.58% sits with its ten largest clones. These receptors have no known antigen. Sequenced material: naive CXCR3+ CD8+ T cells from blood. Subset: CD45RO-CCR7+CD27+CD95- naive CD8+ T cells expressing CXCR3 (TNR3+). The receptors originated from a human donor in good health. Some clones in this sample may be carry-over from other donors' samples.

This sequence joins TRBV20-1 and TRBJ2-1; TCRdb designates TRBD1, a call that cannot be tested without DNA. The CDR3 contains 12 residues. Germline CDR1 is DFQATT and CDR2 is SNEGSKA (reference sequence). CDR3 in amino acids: CSALTGPPEQFF.

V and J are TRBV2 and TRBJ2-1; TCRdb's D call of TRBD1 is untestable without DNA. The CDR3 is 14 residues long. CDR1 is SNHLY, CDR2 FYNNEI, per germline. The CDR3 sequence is CASSELTGSDEQFF.

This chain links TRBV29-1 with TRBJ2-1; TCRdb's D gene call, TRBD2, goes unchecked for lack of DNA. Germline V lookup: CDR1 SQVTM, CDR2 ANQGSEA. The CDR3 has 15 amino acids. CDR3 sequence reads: CSVMSGSGGPHEQFF.

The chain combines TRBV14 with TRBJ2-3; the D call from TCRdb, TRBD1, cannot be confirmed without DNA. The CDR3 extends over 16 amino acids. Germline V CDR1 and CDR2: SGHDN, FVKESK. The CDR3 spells CASSLSAGDSTDTQYF. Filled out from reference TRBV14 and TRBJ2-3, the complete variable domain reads EAGVTQFPSHSVIEKGQTVTLRCDPISGHDNLYWYRRVMGKEIKFLLHFVKESKQDESGMPNNRFLAERTGGTYSTLKVQPAELEDSGVYFCASSLSAGDSTDTQYFGPGTRLTVL.

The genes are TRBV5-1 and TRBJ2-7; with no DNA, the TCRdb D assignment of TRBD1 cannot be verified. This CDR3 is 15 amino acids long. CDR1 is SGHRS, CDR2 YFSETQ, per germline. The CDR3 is CASSGSDRGPYEQYF.

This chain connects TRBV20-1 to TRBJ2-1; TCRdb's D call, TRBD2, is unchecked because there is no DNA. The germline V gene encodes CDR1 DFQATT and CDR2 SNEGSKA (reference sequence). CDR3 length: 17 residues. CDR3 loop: CSARGTSGSGSLNEQFF.

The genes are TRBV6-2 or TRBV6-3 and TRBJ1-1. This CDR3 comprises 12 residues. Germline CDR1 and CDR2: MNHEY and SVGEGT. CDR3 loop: CASSLMDGEAFF.

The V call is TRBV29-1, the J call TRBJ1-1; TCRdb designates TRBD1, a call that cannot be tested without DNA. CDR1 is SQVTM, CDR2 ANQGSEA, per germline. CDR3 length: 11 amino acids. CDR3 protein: CSVPTGNEAFF.

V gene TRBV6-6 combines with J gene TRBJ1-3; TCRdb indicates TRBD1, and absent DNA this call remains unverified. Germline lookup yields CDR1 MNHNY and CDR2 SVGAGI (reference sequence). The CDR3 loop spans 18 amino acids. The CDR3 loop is CASSYSGQINLSGNTIYF.

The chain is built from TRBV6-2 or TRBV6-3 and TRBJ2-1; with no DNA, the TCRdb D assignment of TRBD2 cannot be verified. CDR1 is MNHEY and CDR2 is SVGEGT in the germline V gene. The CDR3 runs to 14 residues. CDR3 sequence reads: CASRRTSAYNEQFF.

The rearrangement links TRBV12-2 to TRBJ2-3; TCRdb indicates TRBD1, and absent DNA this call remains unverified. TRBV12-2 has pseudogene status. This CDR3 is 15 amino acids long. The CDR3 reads CASRSPGGEHRRQYF.

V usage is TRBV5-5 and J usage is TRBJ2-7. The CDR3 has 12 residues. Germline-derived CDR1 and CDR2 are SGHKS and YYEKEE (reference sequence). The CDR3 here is CASSLGVREQYF.

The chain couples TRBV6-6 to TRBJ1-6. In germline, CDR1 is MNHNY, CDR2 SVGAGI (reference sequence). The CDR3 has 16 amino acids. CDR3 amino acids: CASSEVRKQNNSPLHF.

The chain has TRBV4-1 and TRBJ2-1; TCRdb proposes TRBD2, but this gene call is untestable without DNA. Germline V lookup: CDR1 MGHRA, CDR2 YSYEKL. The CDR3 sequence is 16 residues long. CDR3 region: CASSQTVIAGYNEQFF.

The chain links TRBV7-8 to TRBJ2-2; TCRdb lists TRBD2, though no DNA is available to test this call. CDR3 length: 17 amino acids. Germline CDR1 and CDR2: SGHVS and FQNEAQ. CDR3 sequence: CASRDGPGLAGVGELFF.

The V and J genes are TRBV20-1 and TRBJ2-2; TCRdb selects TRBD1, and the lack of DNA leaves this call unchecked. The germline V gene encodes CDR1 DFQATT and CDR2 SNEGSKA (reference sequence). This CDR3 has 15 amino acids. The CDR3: CSARDRTVGTGELFF.

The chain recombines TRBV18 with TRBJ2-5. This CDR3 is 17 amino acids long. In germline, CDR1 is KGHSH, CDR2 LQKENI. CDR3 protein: CASSPRRGLDSQETQYF.

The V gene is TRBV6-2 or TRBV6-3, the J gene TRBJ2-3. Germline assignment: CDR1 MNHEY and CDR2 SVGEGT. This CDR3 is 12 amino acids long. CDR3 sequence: CASSYLADTQYF.

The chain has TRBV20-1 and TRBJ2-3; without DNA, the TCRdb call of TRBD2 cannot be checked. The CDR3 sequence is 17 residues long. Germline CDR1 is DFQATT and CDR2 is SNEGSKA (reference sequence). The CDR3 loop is CSATRLAGGHRTDTQYF.

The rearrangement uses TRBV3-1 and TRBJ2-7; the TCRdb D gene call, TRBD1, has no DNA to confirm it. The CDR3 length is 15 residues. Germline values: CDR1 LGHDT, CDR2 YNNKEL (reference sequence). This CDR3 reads CASSPGTGVAYEQYF.

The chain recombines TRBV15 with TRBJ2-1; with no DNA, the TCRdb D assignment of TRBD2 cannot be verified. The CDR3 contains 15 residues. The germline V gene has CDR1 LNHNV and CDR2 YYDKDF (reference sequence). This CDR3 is CATSPGTSSYNEQFF.

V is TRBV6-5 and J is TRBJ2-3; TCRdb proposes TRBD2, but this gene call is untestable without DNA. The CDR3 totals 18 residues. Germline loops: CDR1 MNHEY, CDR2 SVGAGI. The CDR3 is CASSYSAGSSGHLDTQYF.

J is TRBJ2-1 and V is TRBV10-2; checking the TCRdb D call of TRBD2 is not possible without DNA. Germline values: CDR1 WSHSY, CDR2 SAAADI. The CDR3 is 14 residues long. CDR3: CASSRGGGINEHFF.

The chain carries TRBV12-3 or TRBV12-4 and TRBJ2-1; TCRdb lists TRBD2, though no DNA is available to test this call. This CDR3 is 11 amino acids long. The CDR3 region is CASSSSSIQFF.

The CDR3: CASSQGGGSGTYEQYF. V and J are TRBV14 and TRBJ2-7; absent DNA, TCRdb's TRBD1 call cannot be checked. CDR1 and CDR2 (germline): SGHDN, FVKESK. The CDR3 has 16 amino acids.

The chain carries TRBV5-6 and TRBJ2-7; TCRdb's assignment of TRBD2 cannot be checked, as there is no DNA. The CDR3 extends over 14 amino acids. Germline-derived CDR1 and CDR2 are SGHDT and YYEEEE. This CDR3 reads CASSRSGPSYEQYF.

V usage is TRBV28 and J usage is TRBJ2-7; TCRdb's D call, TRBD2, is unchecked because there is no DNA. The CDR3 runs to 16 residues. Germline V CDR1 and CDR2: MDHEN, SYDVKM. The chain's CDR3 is CASSFTGTRGSYEQYF.

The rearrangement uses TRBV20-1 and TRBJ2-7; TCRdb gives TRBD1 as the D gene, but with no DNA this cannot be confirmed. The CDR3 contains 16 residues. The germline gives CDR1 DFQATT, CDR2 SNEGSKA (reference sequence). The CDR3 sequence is CSAPRGREEASYEQYF.

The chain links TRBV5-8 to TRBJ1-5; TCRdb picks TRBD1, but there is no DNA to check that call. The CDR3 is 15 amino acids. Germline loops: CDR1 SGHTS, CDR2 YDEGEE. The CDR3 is CASRGDLVYYQPQHF.

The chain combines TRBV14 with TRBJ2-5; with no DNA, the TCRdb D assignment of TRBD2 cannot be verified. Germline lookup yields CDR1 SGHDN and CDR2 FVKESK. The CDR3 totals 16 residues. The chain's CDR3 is CASSHGAAGFQETQYF.